The source of this TCR beta chain is a study of T-cell memory formation after mild COVID-19. This CDR3 has 15 residues. V lost 5 bases and J 6 bases, leaving 18 bases between the germline ends. The germline CDR1 and CDR2 sequences are MGHDK and SYGVNS. TCRdb recomputed calls from the 5' RACE reads with MiXCR, one row per CDR3 protein. The sample lists about 240,000 distinct CDR3 sequences; roughly a tenth were seen once. Sequencing input: PBMCs or a T cell subset sorted from them (not recorded which). The chain combines TRBV25-1 with TRBJ2-3; D not resolved. This TCR came from a man aged 18 to 29 who had mild COVID-19 (a few samples of this study predate the infection). Cell type and time point are not known. CDR3 nucleotide sequence: TGTGCCAGCAGTACAAGGAACCGGGCCCTGGATACGCAGTATTTT. This sequence encodes CASSTRNRALDTQYF.